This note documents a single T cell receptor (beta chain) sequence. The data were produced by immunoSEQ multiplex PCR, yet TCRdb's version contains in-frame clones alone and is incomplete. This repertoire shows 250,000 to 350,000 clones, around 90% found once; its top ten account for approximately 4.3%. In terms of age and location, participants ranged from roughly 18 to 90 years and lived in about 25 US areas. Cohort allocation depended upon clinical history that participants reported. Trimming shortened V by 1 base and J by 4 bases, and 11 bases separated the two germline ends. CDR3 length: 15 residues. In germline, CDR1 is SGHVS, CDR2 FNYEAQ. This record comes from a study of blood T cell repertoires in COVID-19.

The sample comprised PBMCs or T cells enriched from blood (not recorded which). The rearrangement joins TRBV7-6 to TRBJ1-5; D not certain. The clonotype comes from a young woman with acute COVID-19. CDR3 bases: TGTGCCAGCAGCTTAGGAGGCGGGAAGAATCAGCCCCAGCATTTT. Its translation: CASSLGGGKNQPQHF.